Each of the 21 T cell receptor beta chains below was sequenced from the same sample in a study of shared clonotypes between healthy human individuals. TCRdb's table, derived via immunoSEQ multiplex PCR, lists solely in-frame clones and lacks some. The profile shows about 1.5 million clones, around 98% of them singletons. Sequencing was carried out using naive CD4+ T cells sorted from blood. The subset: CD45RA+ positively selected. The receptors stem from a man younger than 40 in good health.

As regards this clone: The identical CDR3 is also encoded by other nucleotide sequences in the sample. The CDR3 DNA reads TGTGCCAGCAGCGTAGCTACTCGCGGAGGGGACCAAGAGACCCAGTACTTC. Translation gives CASSVATRGGDQETQYF. This chain joins TRBV9 and TRBJ2-5, with a tentative D call TRBD2 (6 bases). In germline, CDR1 is SGDLS, CDR2 YYNGEE. The V end lost 0 bases, the J end lost 0 bases, and 15 bases lay between the germline ends. The CDR3 loop spans 17 amino acids.

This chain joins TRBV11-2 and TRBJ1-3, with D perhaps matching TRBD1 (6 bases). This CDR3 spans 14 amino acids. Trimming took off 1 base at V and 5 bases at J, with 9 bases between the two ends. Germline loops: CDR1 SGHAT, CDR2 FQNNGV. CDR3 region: CASSLGDIRNTIYF. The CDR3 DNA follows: TGTGCCAGCAGCTTAGGGGACATCCGAAACACCATATATTTT. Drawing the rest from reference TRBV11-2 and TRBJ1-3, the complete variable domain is EAGVAQSPRYKIIEKRQSVAFWCNPISGHATLYWYQQILGQGPKLLIQFQNNGVVDDSQLPKDRFSAERLKGVDSTLKIQPAKLEDSAVYLCASSLGDIRNTIYFGEGSWLTVV.

DNA of the CDR3: TGTGCCAGCAGTGGACTAGCGGGAGTTGGCTACGAGCAGTACTTC. Translation gives CASSGLAGVGYEQYF. V usage is TRBV7-9 and J usage is TRBJ2-7; 13 bases agree with TRBD2. V gave up 6 bases and J gave up 3 bases; unmatched junction bases: 5. CDR1 SEHNR and CDR2 FQNEAQ come from the germline V gene (reference sequence). This CDR3 contains 15 residues.

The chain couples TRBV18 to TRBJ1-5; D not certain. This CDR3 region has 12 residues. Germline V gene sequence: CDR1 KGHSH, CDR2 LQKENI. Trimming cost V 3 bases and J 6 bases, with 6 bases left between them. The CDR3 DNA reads TGTGCCAGCTCACCTCGGAGTCAGCCCCAGCATTTT. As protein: CASSPRSQPQHF.

As DNA, the CDR3 is TGTGCCAGCAGCCACCCTTTTCTAGCGGGAGGGTCCTACAATGAGCAGTTCTTC. Protein: CASSHPFLAGGSYNEQFF. This rearrangement joins TRBV14 to TRBJ2-1; 12 positions match TRBD2. This CDR3 is built from 18 residues. CDR1 SGHDN and CDR2 FVKESK come from the germline V gene. The trim removed 3 bases at V and 1 base at J, leaving 7 bases unmatched.

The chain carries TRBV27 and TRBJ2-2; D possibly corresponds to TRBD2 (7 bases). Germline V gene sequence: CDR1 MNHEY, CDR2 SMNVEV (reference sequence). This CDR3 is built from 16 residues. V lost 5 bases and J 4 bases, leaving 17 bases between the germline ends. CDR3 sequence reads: CASSPFRGASTGELFF. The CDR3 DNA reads TGTGCCAGCAGTCCCTTTCGGGGGGCGAGCACCGGGGAGCTGTTTTTT.

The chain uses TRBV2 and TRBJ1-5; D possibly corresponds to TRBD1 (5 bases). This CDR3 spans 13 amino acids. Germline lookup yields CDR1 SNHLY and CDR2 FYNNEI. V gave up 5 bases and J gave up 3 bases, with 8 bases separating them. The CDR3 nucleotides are TGTGCCAGCAGTCCAGGGTACAATCAGCCCCAGCATTTT. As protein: CASSPGYNQPQHF.

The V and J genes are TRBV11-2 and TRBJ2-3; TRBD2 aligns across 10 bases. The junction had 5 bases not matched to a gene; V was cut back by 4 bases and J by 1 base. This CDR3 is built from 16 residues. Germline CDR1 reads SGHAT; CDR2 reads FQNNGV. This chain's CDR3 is CASSSTLAGRTDTQYF. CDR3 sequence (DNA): TGTGCCAGCAGCTCCACACTAGCGGGACGCACAGATACGCAGTATTTT.

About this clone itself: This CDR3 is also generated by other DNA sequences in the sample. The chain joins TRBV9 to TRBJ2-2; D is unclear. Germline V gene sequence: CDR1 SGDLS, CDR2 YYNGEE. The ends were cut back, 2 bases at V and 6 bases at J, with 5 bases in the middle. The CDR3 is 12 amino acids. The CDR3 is CASSVASGELFF. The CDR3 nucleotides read TGTGCCAGCAGCGTTGCGTCCGGGGAGCTGTTTTTT.

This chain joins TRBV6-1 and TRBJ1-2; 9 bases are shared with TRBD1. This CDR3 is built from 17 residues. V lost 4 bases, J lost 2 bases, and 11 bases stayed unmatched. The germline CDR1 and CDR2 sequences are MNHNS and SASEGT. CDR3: CASSVRLVGTGNYGYTF. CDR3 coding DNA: TGTGCCAGCAGTGTGCGACTTGTCGGGACAGGGAACTATGGCTACACCTTC.

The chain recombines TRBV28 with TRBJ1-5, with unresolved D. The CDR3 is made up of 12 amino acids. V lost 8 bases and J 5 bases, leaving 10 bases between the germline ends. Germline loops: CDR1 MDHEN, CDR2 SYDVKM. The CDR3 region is CASARAHQPQHF. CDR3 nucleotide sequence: TGTGCCAGCGCAAGGGCACATCAGCCCCAGCATTTT. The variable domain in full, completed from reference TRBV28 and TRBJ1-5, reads DVKVTQSSRYLVKRTGEKVFLECVQDMDHENMFWYRQDPGLGLRLIYFSYDVKMKEKGDIPEGYSVSREKKERFSLILESASTNQTSMYLCASARAHQPQHFGDGTRLSIL.

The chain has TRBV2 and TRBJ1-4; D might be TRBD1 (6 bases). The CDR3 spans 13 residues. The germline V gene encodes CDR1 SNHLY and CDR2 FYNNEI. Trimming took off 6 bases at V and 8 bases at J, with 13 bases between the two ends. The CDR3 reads CASRAGTKEKLFF. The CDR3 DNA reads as TGTGCCAGCAGAGCCGGGACAAAAGAAAAACTGTTTTTT.

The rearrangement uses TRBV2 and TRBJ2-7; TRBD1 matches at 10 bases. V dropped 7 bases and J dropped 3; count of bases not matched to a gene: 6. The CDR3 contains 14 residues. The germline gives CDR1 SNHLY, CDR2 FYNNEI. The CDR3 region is CASKTWDRGYEQYF. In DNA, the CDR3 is TGTGCCAGCAAGACGTGGGACAGGGGCTACGAGCAGTACTTC. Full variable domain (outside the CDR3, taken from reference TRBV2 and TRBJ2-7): EPEVTQTPSHQVTQMGQEVILRCVPISNHLYFYWYRQILGQKVEFLVSFYNNEISEKSEIFDDQFSVERPDGSNFTLKIRSTKLEDSAMYFCASKTWDRGYEQYFGPGTRLTVT.

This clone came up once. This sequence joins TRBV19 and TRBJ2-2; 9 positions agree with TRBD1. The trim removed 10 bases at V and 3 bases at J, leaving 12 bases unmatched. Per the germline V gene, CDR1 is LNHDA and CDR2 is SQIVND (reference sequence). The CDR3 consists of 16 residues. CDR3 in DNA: TGTGCCATCACCCCGGGACAGGGTTTCTACACCGGGGAGCTGTTTTTT. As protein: CAITPGQGFYTGELFF.

CDR3 protein: CASSERGVATEAFF. CDR3 sequence (DNA): TGTGCCAGCAGTGAACGGGGGGTAGCCACTGAAGCTTTCTTT. The chain recombines TRBV6-1 with TRBJ1-1; a possible D gene is TRBD1 (5 bases). Germline V gene data show CDR1 as MNHNS and CDR2 as SASEGT. The CDR3 extends over 14 amino acids. Trimming pared 2 bases from V and 4 bases from J, leaving 11 bases between.

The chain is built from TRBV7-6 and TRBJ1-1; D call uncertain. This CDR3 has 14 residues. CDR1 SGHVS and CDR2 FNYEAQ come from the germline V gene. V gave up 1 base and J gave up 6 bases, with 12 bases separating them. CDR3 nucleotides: TGTGCCAGCAGCTTAGACCCAGTGATGTCTGAAGCTTTCTTT. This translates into CASSLDPVMSEAFF.

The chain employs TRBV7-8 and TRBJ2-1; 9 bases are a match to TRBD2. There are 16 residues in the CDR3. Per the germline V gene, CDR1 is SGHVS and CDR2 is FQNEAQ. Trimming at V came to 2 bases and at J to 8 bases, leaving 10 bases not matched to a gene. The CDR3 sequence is CASSLSRLAGRDEQFF. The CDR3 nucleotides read TGTGCCAGCAGCTTATCCAGGCTAGCGGGACGTGATGAGCAGTTCTTC.

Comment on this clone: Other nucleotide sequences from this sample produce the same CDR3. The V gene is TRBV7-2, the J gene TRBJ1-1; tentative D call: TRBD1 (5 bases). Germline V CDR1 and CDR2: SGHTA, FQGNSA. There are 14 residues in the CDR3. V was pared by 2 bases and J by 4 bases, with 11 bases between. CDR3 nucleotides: TGTGCCAGCAGCTTACTCAGGGAGGTCACTGAAGCTTTCTTT. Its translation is CASSLLREVTEAFF.

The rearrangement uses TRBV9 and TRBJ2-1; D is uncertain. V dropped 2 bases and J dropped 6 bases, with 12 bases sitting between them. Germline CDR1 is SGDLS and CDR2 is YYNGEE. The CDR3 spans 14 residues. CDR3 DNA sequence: TGTGCCAGCAGCGTTGGGTCTTTGGTCAATGAGCAGTTCTTC. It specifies CASSVGSLVNEQFF. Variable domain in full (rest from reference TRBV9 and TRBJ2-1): DSGVTQTPKHLITATGQRVTLRCSPRSGDLSVYWYQQSLDQGLQFLIQYYNGEERAKGNILERFSAQQFPDLHSELNLSSLELGDSALYFCASSVGSLVNEQFFGPGTRLTVL.

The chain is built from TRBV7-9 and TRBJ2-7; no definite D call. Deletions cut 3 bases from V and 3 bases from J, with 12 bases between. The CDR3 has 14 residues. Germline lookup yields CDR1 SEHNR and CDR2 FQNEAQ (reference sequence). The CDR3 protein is CASSFALPNYEQYF. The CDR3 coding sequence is TGTGCCAGCAGCTTTGCGCTTCCCAACTACGAGCAGTACTTC.

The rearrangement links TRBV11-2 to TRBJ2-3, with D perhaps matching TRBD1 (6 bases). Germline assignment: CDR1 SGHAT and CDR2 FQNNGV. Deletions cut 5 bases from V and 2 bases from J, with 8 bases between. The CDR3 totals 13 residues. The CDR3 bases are TGTGCCAGCAGCCCAGGGGTCACAGATACGCAGTATTTT. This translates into CASSPGVTDTQYF.